This T cell receptor beta chain was sequenced for a study of sequential checkpoint blockade in melanoma. Repertoires were generated with immunoSEQ multiplex PCR, while TCRdb's copy carries only in-frame clones and drops some. Found here are fewer than 20,000 clones, 55% to 80% of them singletons; the top ten hold approximately 20%. The CDR3 has 13 amino acids. The germline V gene encodes CDR1 MNHNY and CDR2 SVGAGI (reference sequence). Deletions cut 5 bases from V and 0 bases from J, with 8 bases between. Treatment: randomized to nivolumab then ipilimumab (arm A) or the reverse (arm B). The receptor was derived from a human donor with melanoma. The sequencing here drew on CD8+ T cells sorted from blood (inferred from file names), taken from a patient given nivolumab and ipilimumab in sequence. This chain joins TRBV6-6 and TRBJ2-7; weak D call: TRBD1 (6 bases). CDR3 nucleotides: TGTGCCAGCAGTCCACAGGGCTCCTACGAGCAGTACTTC. Its translation: CASSPQGSYEQYF.